A selection of T cell receptor beta chains follows, all from one sample in a study of T cells in Graves' hyperthyroidism and ophthalmopathy. TCRdb processed the multiplex PCR reads anew with MiXCR; each CDR3 protein has one entry. The table records about 500,000 distinct CDR3 sequences, roughly 16% of them present only once. Specimen: blood. Every receptor here comes from a woman in her thirties with Graves' ophthalmopathy. Each CDR3 is given with its conserved first and last residue. D genes are given only for firm matches. The size field is filled for only some rows; it gives once, few, many or a size class.

V: TRBV18; size: many; D: TRBD1; J: TRBJ1-4; DNA: TGTGCCAGCTCACCGAACAGGGGTAGTGGCGAAAAACTGTTTTTT; CDR3: CASSPNRGSGEKLFF
V: TRBV30; size: many; D: NA; J: TRBJ2-3; DNA: TGTGCCTGGAGCCCCACAGATACGCAGTATTTT; CDR3: CAWSPTDTQYF
V: TRBV7-3; size: many; D: NA; J: TRBJ2-7; DNA: TGTGCCAGCAGCTTAACGCGTGACGACGAGCAGTACTTC; CDR3: CASSLTRDDEQYF
V: TRBV20-1; size: NA; D: TRBD2; J: TRBJ2-5; DNA: TGCAGTGCTAGAGGGTCACAGGCTAGCGGGGAAGAGACCCAGTACTTC; CDR3: CSARGSQASGEETQYF
V: TRBV15; size: many; D: TRBD2; J: TRBJ2-1; DNA: TGTGCCACCAGCAGAGATCTAACTAGCGGTGGAGAGGAGCAGTTCTTC; CDR3: CATSRDLTSGGEEQFF
V: TRBV28; size: many; D: NA; J: TRBJ1-1; DNA: TGTGCCAGCAGTTTCGAAGGAAGATTGAAAGCTTTCTTT; CDR3: CASSFEGRLKAFF
V: TRBV30; size: many; D: NA; J: TRBJ2-7; DNA: TGTGCCTGGACTATGACAGGTACCTACGAGCAGTACTTC; CDR3: CAWTMTGTYEQYF
V: TRBV7-9; size: many; D: NA; J: TRBJ2-2; DNA: TGTGCCAGCAGCTTAGCGGCAGGACAGTCAACCGGGGAGCTGTTTTTT; CDR3: CASSLAAGQSTGELFF
V: TRBV19; size: few; D: TRBD2; J: TRBJ2-1; DNA: TGTGCCAGTAGTACCGGACTAGCGGGAGGGCCGGATGAGCAGTTCTTC; CDR3: CASSTGLAGGPDEQFF
V: TRBV6-1; size: few; D: NA; J: TRBJ2-3; DNA: TGTGCCGTCAGACCCCCAACAGATACGCAGTATTTT; CDR3: CAVRPPTDTQYF
V: TRBV14; size: many; D: TRBD2; J: TRBJ2-5; DNA: TGTGCCAGCAGCCATCGCAGACTAGCTGCAAAAGTCACGTCACAAGAGACCCAGTACTTC; CDR3: CASSHRRLAAKVTSQETQYF
V: TRBV28; size: many; D: NA; J: TRBJ2-1; DNA: TGTGCCAGCAGTTTAATGGGGGAGCAGTTCTTC; CDR3: CASSLMGEQFF
V: TRBV30; size: many; D: NA; J: TRBJ2-1; DNA: TGTGCCTGGAGTGTCGTCGGACCGCCGGTCAATGAGCAGTTCTTC; CDR3: CAWSVVGPPVNEQFF
V: TRBV10-2; size: NA; D: TRBD2; J: TRBJ2-1; DNA: TGCGCCAGCAGTCCGATCGGACTAGCGGTGAACAATGAGCAGTTCTTC; CDR3: CASSPIGLAVNNEQFF
V: TRBV4-1; size: many; D: NA; J: TRBJ2-5; DNA: TGCGCCAGCAGCCAAGAACCAGTAGGGGAGACCCAGTACTTC; CDR3: CASSQEPVGETQYF
V: TRBV7-2; size: many; D: NA; J: TRBJ2-7; DNA: TGTGCCAGCAGCTTAGCGGACCAGAGCTCCTACGAGCAGTACTTC; CDR3: CASSLADQSSYEQYF
V: TRBV4-3; size: NA; D: NA; J: TRBJ2-3; DNA: TGCGCCAGCAGCCAAGGAACGATTAGCACAGATACGCAGTATTTT; CDR3: CASSQGTISTDTQYF
V: TRBV27; size: many; D: NA; J: TRBJ2-7; DNA: TGTGCCAGCAGTTTAGCGGAGGATTACGAGCAGTACTTC; CDR3: CASSLAEDYEQYF
V: TRBV7-2; size: NA; D: TRBD2; J: TRBJ2-2; DNA: TGTGCCAGCAGCTTAATCAGGGCGGGAGGGCCCGGCGGGGAGCTGTTTTTT; CDR3: CASSLIRAGGPGGELFF
V: TRBV13; size: few; D: NA; J: TRBJ1-1; DNA: TGTGCCAGTGGGTCGGGGGGTCGGACTGAAGCTTTCTTT; CDR3: CASGSGGRTEAFF
V: TRBV6-5; size: many; D: NA; J: TRBJ2-7; DNA: TGTGCCAGCAGTTACATGAAGGCGGTTTACAACGAGCAGTACTTC; CDR3: CASSYMKAVYNEQYF
V: TRBV19; size: NA; D: NA; J: TRBJ2-5; DNA: TGTGCCAGTAGTACCACAATTGACAGTCCCCACCAGTACTTC; CDR3: CASSTTIDSPHQYF
V: TRBV6-1; size: NA; D: NA; J: TRBJ2-1; DNA: TGTGCCAGCAGGGACGGGTGGAGCTCCTACAATGAGCAGTTCTTC; CDR3: CASRDGWSSYNEQFF
V: TRBV7-2; size: NA; D: NA; J: TRBJ2-7; DNA: TGTGCCAGCAGCTTAGCGGGGGGGCAAGAGGAGCAGTACTTC; CDR3: CASSLAGGQEEQYF
V: TRBV7-2; size: many; D: NA; J: TRBJ2-1; DNA: TGTGCCAGCAGCTTAGCTGGGGGAGAGCAGTTCTTC; CDR3: CASSLAGGEQFF
V: TRBV11-2; size: many; D: NA; J: TRBJ1-2; DNA: TGTGCCAGCAGTTCACGCAGACCGGATAACTATGGCTACACCTTC; CDR3: CASSSRRPDNYGYTF
V: TRBV12-3/TRBV12-4; size: NA; D: TRBD1; J: TRBJ1-4; DNA: TGTGCCAGCACCCCCCCCGCGACAGGGGTGGGTGAAAAACTGTTTTTT; CDR3: CASTPPATGVGEKLFF
V: TRBV24-1; size: NA; D: TRBD1; J: TRBJ1-5; DNA: TGTGCCACCAGTGATTCAGGGGGGGGGTACCAGCCCCAGCATTTT; CDR3: CATSDSGGGYQPQHF
V: TRBV20-1; size: few; D: TRBD1; J: TRBJ1-1; DNA: TGCAGTGCTAGAGTCAGGGGGCCTGCCACTGAAGCTTTCTTT; CDR3: CSARVRGPATEAFF
V: TRBV28; size: many; D: NA; J: TRBJ2-7; DNA: TGTGCCAGCAGTTTAGGGGTCTTCTTGACAGAGAACTCCTACGAGCAGTACTTC; CDR3: CASSLGVFLTENSYEQYF
V: TRBV7-2; size: many; D: TRBD2; J: TRBJ2-5; DNA: TGTGCCAGCAGCTTGGGTAGCGGGCGGGTCGAGGAGACCCAGTACTTC; CDR3: CASSLGSGRVEETQYF
V: TRBV28; size: NA; D: NA; J: TRBJ2-1; DNA: TGTGCCAGCAGTTCGCCCCTGGAGGTGTATTCCTACAATGAGCAGTTCTTC; CDR3: CASSSPLEVYSYNEQFF
V: TRBV7-9; size: many; D: TRBD1; J: TRBJ2-1; DNA: TGTGCCAGCAGTTTCGGGGACAGGGCGTCGAGCTCCTACAATGAGCAGTTCTTC; CDR3: CASSFGDRASSSYNEQFF
V: TRBV6-5; size: NA; D: NA; J: TRBJ1-5; DNA: TGTGCCAGCAGTTACTCGCTGACAGGTAATCAGCCCCAGCATTTT; CDR3: CASSYSLTGNQPQHF
V: TRBV2; size: many; D: TRBD1; J: TRBJ2-3; DNA: TGTGCCAGCCACAGGGGCTCTAGCACAGATACGCAGTATTTT; CDR3: CASHRGSSTDTQYF
V: TRBV11-2; size: many; D: TRBD1; J: TRBJ1-6; DNA: TGTGCCAGCAGCTTAGAAACAGGGGGCTATTCACCCCTCCACTTT; CDR3: CASSLETGGYSPLHF
V: TRBV24-1; size: many; D: TRBD2; J: TRBJ2-7; DNA: TGTGCCACCCGAGTTGGGACTAGCAAAGCCTACGAGCAGTACTTC; CDR3: CATRVGTSKAYEQYF
V: TRBV5-6; size: many; D: NA; J: TRBJ2-7; DNA: TGTGCCAGCAGGGGGGCGGGAGTCTCGTACGAGCAGTACTTC; CDR3: CASRGAGVSYEQYF
V: TRBV4-1; size: NA; D: TRBD1; J: TRBJ2-4; DNA: TGCGCCAGCAGCCGGACAGGGGCGGAGGGCATTCAGTACTTC; CDR3: CASSRTGAEGIQYF
V: TRBV2; size: many; D: NA; J: TRBJ1-1; DNA: TGTGCCAGCAGTCCCGTTGGGGGAGGGTTGAACACTGAAGCTTTCTTT; CDR3: CASSPVGGGLNTEAFF
V: TRBV20-1; size: NA; D: NA; J: TRBJ2-7; DNA: TGCAGTGCTTTTAGGGCCGGGAGCTACGAGCAGTACTTC; CDR3: CSAFRAGSYEQYF
V: TRBV20-1; size: NA; D: TRBD1; J: TRBJ2-2; DNA: TGCAGTGCTAGAGATCCCGGGACAGGACCTACGAACACCGGGGAGCTGTTTTTT; CDR3: CSARDPGTGPTNTGELFF
V: TRBV25-1; size: few; D: NA; J: TRBJ2-2; DNA: TGTGCCAGCAGCACCGGGGAGCTGTTTTTT; CDR3: CASSTGELFF
V: TRBV6-2/TRBV6-3; size: many; D: NA; J: TRBJ1-1; DNA: TGTGCCAGCAGGCAGACATGGACTCTTGGTATGAACACTGAAGCTTTCTTT; CDR3: CASRQTWTLGMNTEAFF
V: TRBV28; size: NA; D: NA; J: TRBJ2-7; DNA: TGTGCCGGCACGGAGGGGGCCCTTTACGAGCAGTACTTC; CDR3: CAGTEGALYEQYF
V: TRBV5-1; size: many; D: TRBD1; J: TRBJ1-1; DNA: TGCGCCAGCAGCGGGGACAGGAGGAACACTGAAGCTTTCTTT; CDR3: CASSGDRRNTEAFF
V: TRBV11-3; size: NA; D: NA; J: TRBJ2-7; DNA: TGTGCCAGCAGCCGAACCGGGACTTCCGATCCGTACTTC; CDR3: CASSRTGTSDPYF
V: TRBV19; size: NA; D: NA; J: TRBJ1-5; DNA: TGTGCCAGTAGTATAGAGGACAGCAATCAGCCCCAGCATTTT; CDR3: CASSIEDSNQPQHF
V: TRBV19; size: few; D: NA; J: TRBJ1-1; DNA: TGTGCCAGTAGTTTGTCAGGAACGAACACTGAAGCTTTCTTT; CDR3: CASSLSGTNTEAFF
V: TRBV9; size: few; D: NA; J: TRBJ1-1; DNA: TGTGCCAGCAGCGAGGCCGGGGATCGGGTGGGGACTGAAGCTTTCTTT; CDR3: CASSEAGDRVGTEAFF
V: TRBV7-2; size: NA; D: TRBD2; J: TRBJ2-7; DNA: TGTGCCAGCAGCTTCGGAGGTCTAGCGGGAGGGTACGAGCAGTACTTC; CDR3: CASSFGGLAGGYEQYF
V: TRBV2; size: many; D: TRBD1; J: TRBJ1-1; DNA: TGTGCCAGCAGTGAAGAGGGGGCCTGGACTGAAGCTTTCTTT; CDR3: CASSEEGAWTEAFF
V: TRBV10-2; size: NA; D: NA; J: TRBJ2-7; DNA: TGCGCCAGCAGTGAACTCCAGCTCGAGCAGTACTTC; CDR3: CASSELQLEQYF
V: TRBV25-1; size: few; D: TRBD2; J: TRBJ2-1; DNA: TGTGCCAGCAGTAGGCGGGAGGGTGCTGGTTCATACAATGAGCAGTTCTTC; CDR3: CASSRREGAGSYNEQFF